This paragraph reports one T cell receptor (beta chain). The authors' processing: Cell counts per sample came from amplifying reference gene primers. Measured with immunoSEQ multiplex PCR; TCRdb has only the in-frame clones, and not every one. The V and J calls and clone size come from that table; D and trimming were worked out from the DNA. Among some 300,000 clones listed, almost 90% were seen once. The data were obtained in a study of blood T cell repertoires in COVID-19. Study information: The study drew acute and convalescent COVID-19 samples from the United States, Italy and Spain. PBMCs, B-cell-depleted T cells, or T cells provided the cDNA or gDNA that made up the material.

Seattle's enrolled individuals joined amid active infection and were then monitored longitudinally. Sequencing was performed on peripheral blood. This receptor was taken from a woman aged 40 to 50 with COVID-19, enrolled during active disease.

The CDR3: CASSFPWTGPNEKLFF. CDR3 in DNA: TGTGCCAGCAGTTTCCCGTGGACAGGACCAAATGAAAAACTGTTTTTT. The gene calls are TRBV28 and TRBJ1-4, with TRBD1 matching 7 bases. Losses at the gene ends were 3 bases for V and 5 bases for J; bases not matched to a gene: 9. The CDR3 loop spans 16 amino acids. Per germline, CDR1 MDHEN and CDR2 SYDVKM.